Listed here are 27 T cell receptor beta chains from one sample, sequenced in a study of beta chain features in type 1 diabetes. Study-wide points: TCRB CDR3 length was moderately but significantly reduced in all four CD4+ subsets of Type 1 diabetes patients.

For these TCRs, the target antigens are not known. Investigators reverse transcribed all isolated RNA, so they sequenced expressed TCRB transcripts. Some clones are missing from TCRdb's copy, which holds only in-frame ones; the method was immunoSEQ multiplex PCR. This table has 600,000 to 750,000 clones, 9.5% to 15% appearing once. The sample consisted of naive CD4+ T cells from blood. The receptors come from a man younger than 40 with type 1 diabetes.

The chain couples TRBV10-3 to TRBJ2-7; 10 bases align to TRBD1. J was trimmed by 6 bases and V by 6 bases; bases with no gene match: 8. CDR3 size: 14 residues. CDR1 ENHRY and CDR2 SYGVKD come from the germline V gene. DNA of the CDR3: TGTGCCATCAGCGAGGGGGGACAGGGGATCGAGCAGTACTTC. It specifies CAISEGGQGIEQYF.

This clone has only a few counts. The rearrangement uses TRBV7-9 and TRBJ2-5, with a possible D match to TRBD2 (7 bases). The V and J ends lost 0 bases and 5 bases respectively, with 10 bases between them. The CDR3 has 14 amino acids. Germline assignment: CDR1 SEHNR and CDR2 FQNEAQ (reference sequence). CDR3 DNA sequence: TGTGCCAGCAGCTTAGCTGGGGGGGCCGAGACCCAGTACTTC. This encodes CASSLAGGAETQYF.

This clone occurred many times. This chain connects TRBV7-2 to TRBJ2-3; no definite D call. Deletions cut 2 bases from V and 2 bases from J, with 11 bases between. The CDR3 extends over 15 amino acids. Germline assignment: CDR1 SGHTA and CDR2 FQGNSA. The CDR3 region has the DNA TGTGCCAGCAGCTTAAACGGCCGGGTCACAGATACGCAGTATTTT. This gives the protein CASSLNGRVTDTQYF.

The V and J genes are TRBV4-2 and TRBJ2-3; D ambiguous. From germline, CDR1 is LGHNA and CDR2 YNFKEQ. There are 16 residues in the CDR3. Deletions cut 0 bases from V and 4 bases from J, with 14 bases between. In nucleotides, the CDR3 is TGTGCCAGCAGCCAAGATGTACTCCTAGGGCCAGATACGCAGTATTTT. This sequence encodes CASSQDVLLGPDTQYF.

A few counts support this clone. The chain links TRBV29-1 to TRBJ2-5; D possibly corresponds to TRBD1 (6 bases). Trimming cost V 8 bases and J 2 bases, with 15 bases left between them. The CDR3 consists of 13 residues. Germline values: CDR1 SQVTM, CDR2 ANQGSEA. CDR3 sequence reads: CSSTRTEQETQYF. The CDR3, as DNA: TGCAGCTCCACTCGGACAGAACAAGAGACCCAGTACTTC.

This clone was observed a few times. The rearrangement links TRBV29-1 to TRBJ1-3; TRBD1 matches at 8 bases. Germline V gene lookup returns CDR1 SQVTM and CDR2 ANQGSEA. Trimming cost V 4 bases and J 2 bases; bases outside gene matches: 4. This CDR3 is built from 14 residues. CDR3 DNA: TGCAGCGTTGGACAGGGGACGGCTGGAAACACCATATATTTT. Its translation: CSVGQGTAGNTIYF.

This clone was counted a few times. The gene calls are TRBV7-6 and TRBJ2-3; no definite D call. V was shortened by 1 base and J by 0 bases, with 8 bases between the two germline ends. The CDR3 covers 15 residues. Germline CDR1 reads SGHVS; CDR2 reads FNYEAQ. The CDR3: CASSLGGVSTDTQYF. Written as DNA, the CDR3 is TGTGCCAGCAGCTTAGGAGGTGTGAGCACAGATACGCAGTATTTT.

This clone was counted only a few times. The J gene is TRBJ1-5, the V gene TRBV19; no clear D. Germline V gene sequence: CDR1 LNHDA, CDR2 SQIVND (reference sequence). The CDR3 loop spans 13 amino acids. V lost 4 bases and J 6 bases, leaving 10 bases between the germline ends. CDR3 DNA: TGTGCCAGTAGTACAACATGGGCTCAGCCCCAGCATTTT. Translating gives CASSTTWAQPQHF.

This rearrangement joins TRBV28 to TRBJ2-7; 7 bases are a match to TRBD1. The J segment lost 2 bases and the V segment lost 8 bases, leaving 6 bases of the junction unmatched. Looked up from germline, CDR1 is MDHEN and CDR2 is SYDVKM. This CDR3 has 13 amino acids. CDR3 sequence (DNA): TGTGCCAGCGCAAGGGACAGAACCTACGAGCAGTACTTC. Its protein is CASARDRTYEQYF.

This chain uses TRBV13 with TRBJ2-5; 7 bases match TRBD1. The DNA matches TRBJ2-7 better at its end, which makes the J call doubtful. In germline, CDR1 is PRHDT, CDR2 FYEKMQ (reference sequence). The CDR3 sequence is 14 residues long. CDR3 amino acids: CASSLGGDSYEQYF. The CDR3 DNA reads TGTGCCAGCAGCTTAGGGGGGGACAGCTACGAGCAGTACTTC.

This clone was picked up a small number of times. The gene calls are TRBV29-1 and TRBJ2-1; D unresolved. Trimming stripped 1 base from V and 4 bases from J, with 5 bases between. Germline V gives CDR1 SQVTM, CDR2 ANQGSEA. The length of the CDR3 is 12 residues. Here the CDR3 DNA reads TGCAGCGTTGAAGGGTTGTACAATGAGCAGTTCTTC. Translation gives CSVEGLYNEQFF.

V usage is TRBV4-3 and J usage is TRBJ2-1; TRBD1 matches 8 bases. V trimming: 0 bases; J trimming: 7 bases; junction bases outside the gene matches: 8. Germline lookup yields CDR1 LGHNA and CDR2 YSLEER. This CDR3 contains 16 residues. The CDR3 loop is CASSQDGQGAGNEQFF. The CDR3 bases are TGCGCCAGCAGCCAAGATGGTCAGGGGGCCGGTAATGAGCAGTTCTTC.

The V call is TRBV5-1, the J call TRBJ1-2, with 7 nucleotides matching TRBD1. V was pared by 4 bases and J by 7 bases, with 7 bases of the junction left unmatched. The CDR3 is 13 residues long. The germline gives CDR1 SGHRS, CDR2 YFSETQ. CDR3 bases: TGCGCCAGCAGCCCGTGGACAGGCGGTGGCTACACCTTC. This encodes CASSPWTGGGYTF.

The genes are TRBV7-9 and TRBJ2-5; 7 bases are shared with TRBD1. V shed 5 bases, J shed 3 bases, and the junction held 12 bases outside the gene matches. CDR1 and CDR2 (germline): SEHNR, FQNEAQ (reference sequence). This CDR3 is built from 16 residues. The CDR3 region has the DNA TGTGCCAGCAGCCGCCCCGGGACAGATTGGGAAGAGACCCAGTACTTC. This codes for CASSRPGTDWEETQYF.

This clone appeared a few times. The chain employs TRBV5-1 and TRBJ2-3; D might be TRBD1 (6 bases). The CDR3 has 14 amino acids. Germline CDR1 is SGHRS and CDR2 is YFSETQ. V shed 0 bases and J shed 3 bases, with 8 bases lying between them. CDR3 amino acids: CASSLGQVTDTQYF. DNA for the CDR3: TGCGCCAGCAGCTTGGGACAGGTTACAGATACGCAGTATTTT.

The V and J genes are TRBV7-2 and TRBJ1-1; tentatively, D is TRBD1 (6 bases). The germline V gene encodes CDR1 SGHTA and CDR2 FQGNSA. Trimming removed 7 bases at V and 2 bases at J, with 14 bases between. The CDR3 runs 14 residues. The DNA of the CDR3 is TGTGCCAGCATCCCGGGACACTCTAACACTGAAGCTTTCTTT. This codes for CASIPGHSNTEAFF.

This clone was seen a few times. The V and J genes are TRBV5-1 and TRBJ1-4; D is ambiguous. Germline loops: CDR1 SGHRS, CDR2 YFSETQ. Trimming removed 3 bases at V and 7 bases at J, with 10 bases between. The CDR3 has 13 residues. This CDR3 is CASSSEGGEKLFF. In DNA form, the CDR3 reads TGCGCCAGCAGCTCTGAGGGCGGTGAAAAACTGTTTTTT.

This clone turned up a few times. V usage is TRBV27 and J usage is TRBJ2-7; either TRBD1 or TRBD2 may fit D (5 bases each). The ends were cut back, 8 bases at V and 6 bases at J, with 20 bases in the middle. This CDR3 contains 14 residues. Germline-derived CDR1 and CDR2 are MNHEY and SMNVEV (reference sequence). The CDR3 DNA reads TGTGCCAGCCGGTTGACGGGACCGGCGGGCGAGCAGTACTTC. This translates into CASRLTGPAGEQYF.

This clone was seen more than once but under ten times. The chain employs TRBV5-1 and TRBJ1-6; a possible D gene is TRBD1 (5 bases). The CDR3 totals 13 residues. Germline assignment: CDR1 SGHRS and CDR2 YFSETQ. Trimming took 4 bases from V and 10 from J, leaving 12 bases between them. In DNA, the CDR3 is TGCGCCAGCAGCGTACGTAGGGGATCACCCCTCCACTTT. As protein: CASSVRRGSPLHF.

This clone was recorded a few times. The chain employs TRBV14 and TRBJ2-5; no clear D gene. CDR1 and CDR2 (germline): SGHDN, FVKESK. The CDR3 runs 12 residues. V lost 5 bases, J lost 5 bases, and 9 bases lay in between. The CDR3 spells CASSGIPETQYF. As DNA, the CDR3 is TGTGCCAGCAGCGGCATTCCCGAGACCCAGTACTTC.

This clone was found a few times. The chain uses TRBV5-1 and TRBJ2-7; 13 nucleotides agree with TRBD2. The length of the CDR3 is 18 residues. Losses at the gene ends were 3 bases for V and 3 bases for J; bases not matched to a gene: 12. Germline values: CDR1 SGHRS, CDR2 YFSETQ. The CDR3 region has the DNA TGCGCCAGCAGCTCCGGGACTAGCGGGGCAACGGGCTTCTACGAGCAGTACTTC. This sequence encodes CASSSGTSGATGFYEQYF.

The CDR3 nucleotides read TGTGCCAGCAGCCCCGGGACTAGCGGGGGGGCCCGCACCGGGGAGCTGTTTTTT. Amino acids: CASSPGTSGGARTGELFF. The genes are TRBV7-9 and TRBJ2-2, with 16 bases identical to TRBD2. The CDR3 spans 18 residues. After removal of 5 bases from V and 4 bases from J, the junction contained 7 bases not matched to a gene. The V gene's germline CDR1 is SEHNR and CDR2 FQNEAQ (reference sequence).

In its sample, this clone was seen a few times. The chain is built from TRBV6-1 and TRBJ1-2; possible D gene TRBD1, 5 bases. Deletions cut 7 bases from V and 6 bases from J, with 18 bases between. The CDR3 runs to 14 residues. Germline CDR1 is MNHNS and CDR2 is SASEGT. CDR3 DNA: TGTGCCAGCACTAACCCTCGGGGGATAGATGGCTACACCTTC. Its translation: CASTNPRGIDGYTF.

This rearrangement joins TRBV6-5 to TRBJ2-7; D tentatively fits TRBD1 or TRBD2 (5 bases each). From germline, CDR1 is MNHEY and CDR2 SVGAGI. This CDR3 region has 12 residues. Trimming took off 8 bases at V and 0 bases at J, with 8 bases between the two ends. CDR3 in amino acids: CASGGSSYEQYF. The DNA for the CDR3 is TGTGCCAGCGGGGGAAGCTCCTACGAGCAGTACTTC.

In its sample, this clone was seen a few times. CDR3 amino acids: CASSFPWTSGPSYEQYF. The CDR3 DNA sequence: TGTGCCAGCAGCTTCCCCTGGACTAGCGGACCCTCCTACGAGCAGTACTTC. The V call is TRBV21-1, the J call TRBJ2-7; whether TRBD2, the table's D call, matches the DNA was not checked. TRBV21-1 is shown as a pseudogene. This CDR3 comprises 17 residues.

This clone showed up just a few times. The chain employs TRBV6-5 and TRBJ2-5; 7 bases line up with TRBD2. Germline CDR1 reads MNHEY; CDR2 reads SVGAGI. The J segment lost 4 bases and the V segment lost 6 bases, leaving 5 bases of the junction unmatched. This CDR3 has 13 amino acids. The DNA of the CDR3 is TGTGCCAGCAGCCCACTAGCGCGAGAGACCCAGTACTTC. Amino acid sequence: CASSPLARETQYF.

V and J are TRBV15 and TRBJ1-5; 7 positions agree with TRBD1. The CDR3 contains 15 residues. Germline lookup yields CDR1 LNHNV and CDR2 YYDKDF (reference sequence). Germline trimming cut 1 base from V and 3 bases from J; bases unmatched to any gene: 3. CDR3 loop: CATSRGGTDNQPQHF. The CDR3 bases are TGTGCCACCAGCAGAGGCGGGACAGACAATCAGCCCCAGCATTTT.